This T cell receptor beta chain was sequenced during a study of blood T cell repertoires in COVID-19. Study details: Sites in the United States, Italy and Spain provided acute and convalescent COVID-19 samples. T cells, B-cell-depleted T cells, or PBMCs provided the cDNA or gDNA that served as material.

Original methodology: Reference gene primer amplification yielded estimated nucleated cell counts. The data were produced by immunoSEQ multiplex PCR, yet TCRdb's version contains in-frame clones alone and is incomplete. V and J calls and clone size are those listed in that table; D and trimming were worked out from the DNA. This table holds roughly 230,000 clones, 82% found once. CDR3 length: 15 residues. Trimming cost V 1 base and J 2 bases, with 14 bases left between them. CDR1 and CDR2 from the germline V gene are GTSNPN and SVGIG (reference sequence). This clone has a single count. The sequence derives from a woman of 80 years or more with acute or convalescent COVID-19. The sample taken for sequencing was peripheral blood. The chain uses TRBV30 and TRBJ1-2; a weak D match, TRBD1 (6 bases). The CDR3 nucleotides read TGTGCCTGGAGTGAGACAGGCTTCAGCAACTATGGCTACACCTTC. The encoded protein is CAWSETGFSNYGYTF.